This TCR beta chain came from a study of blood T cell repertoires in COVID-19. As originally analysed: Amplifying reference gene primers gave estimates of nucleated cell counts. Repertoires were generated with immunoSEQ multiplex PCR, while TCRdb's copy carries only in-frame clones and drops some. The DNA gave D and trimming, while V, J and clone size come from that table. Of over 150,000 clones listed, roughly 84% are singletons. Those enrolled in Seattle joined during active infection and were followed longitudinally afterward. Sequenced: peripheral blood. The receptor was isolated from a woman aged 40 to 50 with COVID-19, enrolled during active disease.

CDR3 protein: CARGGAYSRLAGLTTDTQYF. The CDR3 nucleotides are TGCGCCAGAGGGGGTGCGTACAGTCGACTAGCGGGACTTACAACAGATACGCAGTATTTT. The chain is built from TRBV10-2 and TRBJ2-3; TRBD2 matches at 11 bases. CDR1 WSHSY and CDR2 SAAADI come from the germline V gene. The CDR3 spans 20 residues. The V and J ends lost 9 bases and 3 bases, in that order; junction bases with no gene match: 23.